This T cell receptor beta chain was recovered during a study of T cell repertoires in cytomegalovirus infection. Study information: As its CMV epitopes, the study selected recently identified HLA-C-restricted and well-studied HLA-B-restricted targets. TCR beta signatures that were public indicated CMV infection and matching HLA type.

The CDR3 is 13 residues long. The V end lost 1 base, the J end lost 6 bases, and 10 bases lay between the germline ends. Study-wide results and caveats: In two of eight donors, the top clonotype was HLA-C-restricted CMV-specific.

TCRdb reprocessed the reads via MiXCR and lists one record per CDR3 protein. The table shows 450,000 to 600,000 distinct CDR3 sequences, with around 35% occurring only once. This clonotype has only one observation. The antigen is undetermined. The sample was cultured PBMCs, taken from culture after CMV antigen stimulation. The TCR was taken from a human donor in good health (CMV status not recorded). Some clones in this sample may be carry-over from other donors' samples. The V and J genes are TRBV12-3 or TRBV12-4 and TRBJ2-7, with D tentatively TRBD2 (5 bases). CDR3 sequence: CASSLGGASEQYV. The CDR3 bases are TGTGCCAGCAGTTTAGGGGGAGCGAGCGAGCAGTACGTC.